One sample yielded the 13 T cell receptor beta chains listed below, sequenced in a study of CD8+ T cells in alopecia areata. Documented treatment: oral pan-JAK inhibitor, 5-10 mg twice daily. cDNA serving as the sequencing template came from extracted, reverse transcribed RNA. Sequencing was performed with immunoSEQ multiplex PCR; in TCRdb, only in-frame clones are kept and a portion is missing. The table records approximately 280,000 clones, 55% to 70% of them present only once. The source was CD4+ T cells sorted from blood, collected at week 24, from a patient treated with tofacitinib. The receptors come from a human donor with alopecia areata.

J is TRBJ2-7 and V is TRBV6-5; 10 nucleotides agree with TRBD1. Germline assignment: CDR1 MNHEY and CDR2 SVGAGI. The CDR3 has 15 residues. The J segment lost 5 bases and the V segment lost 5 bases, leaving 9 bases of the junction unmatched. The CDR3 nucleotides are TGTGCCAGCAGTCGTCCCGGACAGGGGGGGAACGAGCAGTACTTC. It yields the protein CASSRPGQGGNEQYF.

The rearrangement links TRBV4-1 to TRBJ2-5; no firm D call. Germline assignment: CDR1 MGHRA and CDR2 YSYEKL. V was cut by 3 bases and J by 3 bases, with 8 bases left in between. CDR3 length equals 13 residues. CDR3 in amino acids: CASSHPGEETQYF. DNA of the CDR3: TGCGCCAGCAGCCATCCCGGTGAAGAGACCCAGTACTTC.

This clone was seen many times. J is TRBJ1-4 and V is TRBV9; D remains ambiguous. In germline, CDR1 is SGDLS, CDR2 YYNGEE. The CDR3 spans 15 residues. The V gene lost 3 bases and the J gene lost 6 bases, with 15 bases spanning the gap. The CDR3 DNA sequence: TGTGCCAGCAGCGGAATTGGTGCTGGAGATGAAAAACTGTTTTTT. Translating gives CASSGIGAGDEKLFF.

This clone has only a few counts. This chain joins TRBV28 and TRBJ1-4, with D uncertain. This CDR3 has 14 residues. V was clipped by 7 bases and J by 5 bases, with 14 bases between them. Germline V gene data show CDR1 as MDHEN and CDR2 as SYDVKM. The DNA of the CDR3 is TGTGCCAGCACTTACATATATTCAAATGAAAAACTGTTTTTT. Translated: CASTYIYSNEKLFF.

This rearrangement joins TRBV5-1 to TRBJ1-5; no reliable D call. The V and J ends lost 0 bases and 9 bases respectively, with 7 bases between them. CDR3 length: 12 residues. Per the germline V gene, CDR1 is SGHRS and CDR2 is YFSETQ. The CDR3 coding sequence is TGCGCCAGCAGCTTGGAGGACCGGCCCCAGCATTTT. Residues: CASSLEDRPQHF.

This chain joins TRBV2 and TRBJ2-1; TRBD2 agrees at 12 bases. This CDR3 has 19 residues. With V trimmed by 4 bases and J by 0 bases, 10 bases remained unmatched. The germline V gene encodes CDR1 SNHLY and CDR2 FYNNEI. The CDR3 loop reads CASSAPASGGASSYNEQFF. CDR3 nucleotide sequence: TGTGCCAGCAGTGCCCCGGCTAGCGGGGGGGCGAGCTCCTACAATGAGCAGTTCTTC.

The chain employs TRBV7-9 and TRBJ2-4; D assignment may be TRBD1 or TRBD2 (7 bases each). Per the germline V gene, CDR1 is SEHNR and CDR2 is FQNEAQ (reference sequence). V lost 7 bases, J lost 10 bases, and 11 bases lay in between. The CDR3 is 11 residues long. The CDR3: CASTQGGIQYF. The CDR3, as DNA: TGTGCCAGCACCCAGGGGGGGATTCAGTACTTC. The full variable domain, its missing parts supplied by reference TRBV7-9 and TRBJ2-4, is DTGVSQNPRHKITKRGQNVTFRCDPISEHNRLYWYRQTLGQGPEFLTYFQNEAQLEKSRLLSDRFSAERPKGSFSTLEIQRTEQGDSAMYLCASTQGGIQYFGAGTRLSVL.

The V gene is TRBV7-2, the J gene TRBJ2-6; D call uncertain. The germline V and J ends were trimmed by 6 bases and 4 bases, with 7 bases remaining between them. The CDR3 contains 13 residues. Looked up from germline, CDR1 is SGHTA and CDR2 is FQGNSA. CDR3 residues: CASSIFGANVLTF. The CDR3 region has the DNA TGTGCCAGCAGTATTTTCGGGGCCAACGTCCTGACTTTC.

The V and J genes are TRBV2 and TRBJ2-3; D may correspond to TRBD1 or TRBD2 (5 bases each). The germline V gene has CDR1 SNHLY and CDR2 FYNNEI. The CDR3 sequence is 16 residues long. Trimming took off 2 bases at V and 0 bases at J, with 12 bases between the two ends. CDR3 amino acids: CASSELVGASTDTQYF. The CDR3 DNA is TGTGCCAGCAGTGAACTCGTCGGGGCTAGCACAGATACGCAGTATTTT. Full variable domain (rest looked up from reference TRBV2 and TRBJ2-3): EPEVTQTPSHQVTQMGQEVILRCVPISNHLYFYWYRQILGQKVEFLVSFYNNEISEKSEIFDDQFSVERPDGSNFTLKIRSTKLEDSAMYFCASSELVGASTDTQYFGPGTRLTVL.

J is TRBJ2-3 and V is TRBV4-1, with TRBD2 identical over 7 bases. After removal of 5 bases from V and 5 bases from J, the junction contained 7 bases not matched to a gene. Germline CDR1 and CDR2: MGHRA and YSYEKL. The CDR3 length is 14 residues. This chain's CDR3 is CASSRIPGGDTQYF. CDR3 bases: TGCGCCAGCAGCAGAATTCCGGGAGGAGATACGCAGTATTTT.

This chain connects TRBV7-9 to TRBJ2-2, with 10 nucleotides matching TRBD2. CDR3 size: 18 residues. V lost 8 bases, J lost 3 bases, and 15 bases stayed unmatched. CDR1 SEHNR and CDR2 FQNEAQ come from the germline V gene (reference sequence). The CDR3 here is CASRRGGLAGAHTGELFF. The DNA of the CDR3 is TGTGCCAGCCGGAGAGGGGGCCTAGCGGGAGCTCACACCGGGGAGCTGTTTTTT.

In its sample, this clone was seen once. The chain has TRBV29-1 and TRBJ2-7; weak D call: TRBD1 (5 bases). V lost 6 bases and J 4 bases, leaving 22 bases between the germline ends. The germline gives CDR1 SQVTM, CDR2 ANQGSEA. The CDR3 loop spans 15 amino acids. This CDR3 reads CSVAPGRQRNYEQYF. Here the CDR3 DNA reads TGCAGCGTAGCCCCTGGAAGACAGAGGAATTACGAGCAGTACTTC.

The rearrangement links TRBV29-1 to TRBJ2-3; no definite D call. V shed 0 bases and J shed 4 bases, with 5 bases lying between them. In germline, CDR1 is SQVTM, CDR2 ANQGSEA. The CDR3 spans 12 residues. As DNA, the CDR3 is TGCAGCGTTGAAGATGCCTCAGATACGCAGTATTTT. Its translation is CSVEDASDTQYF.